Here is one TCR beta chain with its context. The data belong to a study of blood T cell repertoires in COVID-19. Across the whole study: Sites across the United States, Italy and Spain contributed samples from acute and convalescent COVID-19. Sample material is recorded as cDNA or gDNA derived from T cells, B-cell-depleted T cells, or PBMCs.

Original handling: Reference gene primer amplification gave estimated nucleated cell counts. The data were produced by immunoSEQ multiplex PCR, yet TCRdb's version contains in-frame clones alone and is incomplete. The V and J calls and the clone size are those of that table, but D and trimming were determined from the DNA. This table has about 300,000 clones, 88% appearing once. The CDR3 runs to 18 residues. Germline CDR1 reads SGHKS; CDR2 reads YYEKEE (reference sequence). Deletions cut 3 bases from V and 0 bases from J, with 18 bases between. This TCR was sampled from a woman in her 30s who had recovered from COVID-19. The material sequenced was peripheral blood. This rearrangement joins TRBV5-5 to TRBJ2-2, with D possibly TRBD1 on 5 matching bases. The CDR3 region is CASSWVWGSGTNTGELFF. The CDR3 nucleotides read TGTGCCAGCAGCTGGGTTTGGGGCTCCGGAACGAACACCGGGGAGCTGTTTTTT.